This is a list of T cell receptor beta chains from one sample in a study of T cell clones after liver transplantation. Generated by immunoSEQ multiplex PCR, the TCRdb table keeps only in-frame clones and is missing some. The repertoire includes more than 100,000 clones, about 86% of them detected once, and approximately 3% sits in the top ten. The specimen was CD4+ T cells from blood, collected approximately 43 months after liver transplant. The receptors originated from a human patient who received a liver transplant. The graft donor may account for some of the T cells. CDR3s include the opening cysteine and the closing phenylalanine or tryptophan.

j_gene	len	v_gene	CDR3aa
TRBJ2-4	15	TRBV18	CASSAGGQHKNIQYF
TRBJ2-7	14	TRBV28	CASRFSGRASEQYF
TRBJ2-3	13	TRBV7-9	CASSHRGRYTQYF
TRBJ1-3	15	TRBV6-5	CASSNLRDRGNTIYF
TRBJ1-2	15	TRBV15	CATSRVADRETGYTF
TRBJ1-4	14	TRBV7-9	CASSLARGHKKLFF
TRBJ2-7	17	TRBV28	CASSFGLAVPGSYEQYF
TRBJ2-5	15	TRBV18	CASSTTSGKYETQYF
TRBJ2-7	12	TRBV19	CASSTRNARQYF
TRBJ2-7	15	TRBV11-2	CASSSGLAGLYEQYF
TRBJ1-1	14	TRBV9	CASSVGAAGGEAFF
TRBJ1-5	15	TRBV21-1	CASSNIAYSNQPQHF
TRBJ1-1	14	TRBV19	CASSIGAARLEAFF
TRBJ2-2	15	TRBV10-2	CASSALAGGGGELFF
TRBJ2-7	13	TRBV7-2	CASSGDRGYEQYF
TRBJ2-1	13	TRBV7-3	CASSRTSSEEQFF
TRBJ2-7	14	TRBV7-9	CASSLAAGSYEQYF